This T cell receptor (beta chain) was sequenced for a study of blood T cells in healthy people across ages. A sample-barcoded 5' primer and a J-beta primer mix were used in a second PCR of roughly 7 to 11 cycles. TCRdb reanalysed the 5' RACE reads using MiXCR and keeps one entry per CDR3 protein. The data contain over a million distinct CDR3 sequences, around 40% of them seen just once; the ten biggest clones take up around 4%. The germline V gene encodes CDR1 MNHEY and CDR2 SMNVEV (reference sequence). The J segment lost 0 bases and the V segment lost 7 bases, leaving 4 bases of the junction unmatched. The CDR3 is 15 residues long.

The J gene is TRBJ1-5, the V gene TRBV27; 9 bases agree with TRBD1. The sample was blood. This sequence originates from a woman under 30 in good health. The DNA of the CDR3 is TGTGCCAGCAAGGACAGGGGACCTAGCAATCAGCCCCAGCATTTT. It translates to CASKDRGPSNQPQHF.